This TCR beta chain was identified during a study of PD-1 blockade in classical Hodgkin lymphoma. In the study overall: Intravenous delivery of nivolumab at 3 mg/kg to patients occurred every 2 weeks.

Every one of the patients relapsed after autologous stem cell transplantation (brentuximab vedotin exposure was variable). Study outcomes and limitations: Repertoire differences have undefined causes, possibly disease activity or prior therapy. Patients were excluded if nivolumab began under 1 year after ASCT (the autologous transplant). Complete responders entered with baseline diversity on par with newly diagnosed patients, the results showed.

This clone has a handful of counts. The antigen remains undetermined. Generated by immunoSEQ multiplex PCR, the TCRdb table keeps only in-frame clones and is missing some. The sample carries about 50,000 clones, about 88% recorded once. V was shortened by 5 bases and J by 5 bases, with 15 bases between the two germline ends. The germline V gene encodes CDR1 GTSNPN and CDR2 SVGIG (reference sequence). The length of the CDR3 is 13 residues. The material was peripheral blood mononuclear cells (PBMCs), obtained before the second cycle of nivolumab. The rearrangement links TRBV30 to TRBJ1-1; D not certain. This sequence originates from a human donor with classical Hodgkin lymphoma. The CDR3 loop is CAWGQVLGTEAFF. The DNA of the CDR3 is TGTGCCTGGGGGCAGGTATTGGGTACTGAAGCTTTCTTT.